The 26 T cell receptor beta chains in this list originate from one sample, sequenced in a study of blood T cell repertoires in COVID-19 (TCRdb year 2020). Libraries were constructed by the immunoSEQ multiplex PCR assay. TCRdb retrieved this table from immuneACCESS and kept in-frame rearrangements only. Not all clones are present; in checked studies, unresolved V genes account for under half, and no reason is known for the remainder. The sample table contains roughly 78,000 clones; only one count was recorded for roughly 90% of them. The top ten clonotypes cover roughly 28% of the sample. The specimen sequenced was peripheral blood. Receptor source: a man aged 50-59 years with acute or convalescent COVID-19.

The J gene is TRBJ1-1, the V gene TRBV18; D uncertain. CDR3 length: 13 residues. The germline V gene encodes CDR1 KGHSH and CDR2 LQKENI. The V end was cut by 6 bases, the J end by 3 bases, with 11 bases between. The CDR3, as DNA: TGTGCCAGCTCCCGATCTGAGGACACTGAAGCTTTCTTT. This encodes CASSRSEDTEAFF. Variable domain in full (rest from reference TRBV18 and TRBJ1-1): NAGVMQNPRHLVRRRGQEARLRCSPMKGHSHVYWYRQLPEEGLKFMVYLQKENIIDESGMPKERFSAEFPKEGPSILRIQQVVRGDSAAYFCASSRSEDTEAFFGQGTRLTVV.

This clone was observed a single time. V gene TRBV5-1 combines with J gene TRBJ2-1; a weak D match, TRBD1 (6 bases). V dropped 0 bases and J dropped 0 bases, with 16 bases sitting between them. CDR1 SGHRS and CDR2 YFSETQ come from the germline V gene. The CDR3 is made up of 18 amino acids. The CDR3 coding sequence is TGCGCCAGCAGCTTGGCGGTTTTGGGGGCGCGCTCCTACAATGAGCAGTTCTTC. As protein: CASSLAVLGARSYNEQFF.

This chain connects TRBV9 to TRBJ1-4; 7 bases agree with TRBD1. Unmatched junction bases numbered 8, after V lost 4 bases and J lost 8 bases. Germline CDR1 reads SGDLS; CDR2 reads YYNGEE. The CDR3 covers 14 residues. The chain's CDR3 is CASSLGQVGEKLFF. DNA for the CDR3: TGTGCCAGCAGCCTCGGACAGGTTGGGGAAAAACTGTTTTTT.

The CDR3, as DNA: TGTGCCAGCAGCACCACAGGGGGATCCTACGAGCAGTACTTC. Protein: CASSTTGGSYEQYF. The genes are TRBV11-2 and TRBJ2-7; 8 bases match TRBD1. V was clipped by 5 bases and J by 1 base; unmatched bases: 4. CDR1 and CDR2 (germline): SGHAT, FQNNGV. This CDR3 comprises 14 residues.

The CDR3 DNA reads as TGTGCCAGCAGCCCAAAGTCACAGGGGACCGGGGAGCTGTTTTTT. Translated: CASSPKSQGTGELFF. The genes are TRBV11-3 and TRBJ2-2; TRBD1 matches at 7 bases. This CDR3 has 15 amino acids. J lost 5 bases, V lost 5 bases, and 8 bases had no gene match. Germline CDR1 reads SGHNT; CDR2 reads YENEEA.

CDR3 nucleotide sequence: TGTGCCAGCAGCTTGTGGTTAGCGGGGGGGCGAGAGACCCAGTACTTC. It is translated as CASSLWLAGGRETQYF. The V call is TRBV5-4, the J call TRBJ2-5; 11 bases are shared with TRBD2. V dropped 1 base and J dropped 4; count of bases not matched to a gene: 6. There are 16 residues in the CDR3. Germline V lookup: CDR1 SGHNT, CDR2 YYREEE (reference sequence).

This clone occurred a few times. The genes are TRBV6-5 and TRBJ1-5; no reliable D call. The CDR3 sequence is 14 residues long. CDR1 and CDR2 from the germline V gene are MNHEY and SVGAGI. The V end was cut by 8 bases, the J end by 0 bases, with 11 bases between. The CDR3 DNA reads as TGTGCCAGCCGCGACACTTATAGCAATCAGCCCCAGCATTTT. Its protein product is CASRDTYSNQPQHF.

This rearrangement joins TRBV5-1 to TRBJ2-5, with D perhaps TRBD1 (6 bases). The germline gives CDR1 SGHRS, CDR2 YFSETQ. The CDR3 totals 14 residues. The ends were cut back, 4 bases at V and 1 base at J, with 11 bases in the middle. The CDR3 bases are TGCGCCAGCAGCCAACAGGGATTCCAAGAGACCCAGTACTTC. Its translation: CASSQQGFQETQYF. Full variable domain (remainder filled in from reference TRBV5-1 and TRBJ2-5): KAGVTQTPRYLIKTRGQQVTLSCSPISGHRSVSWYQQTPGQGLQFLFEYFSETQRNKGNFPGRFSGRQFSNSRSEMNVSTLELGDSALYLCASSQQGFQETQYFGPGTRLLVL.

The chain has TRBV3-1 (or the pseudogene TRBV3-2) and TRBJ1-4; the match to TRBD1 covers 10 bases. With V trimmed by 2 bases and J by 7 bases, 1 base remained unmatched. Per germline, CDR1 LGHDT and CDR2 YNNKEL (reference sequence). The CDR3 consists of 14 residues. CDR3 DNA sequence: TGTGCCAGCAGCCAAAGGACAGGGGGTGAAAAACTGTTTTTT. Its protein product is CASSQRTGGEKLFF.

The table lists this clone with a few counts. The chain couples TRBV5-1 to TRBJ1-2; the D gene is possibly TRBD1 (6 bases). V shed 7 bases and J shed 2 bases, with 12 bases lying between them. This CDR3 has 13 amino acids. Per germline, CDR1 SGHRS and CDR2 YFSETQ. This chain's CDR3 is CASSPGVNYGYTF. CDR3 DNA: TGCGCCAGCTCCCCAGGGGTGAACTATGGCTACACCTTC.

J is TRBJ2-5 and V is TRBV5-1; D unclear. The germline gives CDR1 SGHRS, CDR2 YFSETQ. V was shortened by 3 bases and J by 1 base, with 7 bases between the two germline ends. The CDR3 has 13 residues. The CDR3 DNA reads TGCGCCAGCAGCTGGCAGTCCCAAGAGACCCAGTACTTC. This sequence encodes CASSWQSQETQYF.

This rearrangement joins TRBV7-9 to TRBJ2-5; D is possibly TRBD1 (5 bases). V lost 5 bases, J lost 1 base, and 17 bases lay in between. The germline V gene encodes CDR1 SEHNR and CDR2 FQNEAQ (reference sequence). The CDR3 has 16 residues. CDR3 residues: CASSTPRRDSQETQYF. The CDR3 DNA is TGTGCCAGCAGCACCCCCCGGCGAGACAGCCAAGAGACCCAGTACTTC.

The chain carries TRBV6-5 and TRBJ2-2; tentative D call: TRBD1 (6 bases). Germline V gene sequence: CDR1 MNHEY, CDR2 SVGAGI. Trimming shortened V by 6 bases and J by 4 bases, and 12 bases separated the two germline ends. The CDR3 contains 14 residues. The CDR3 loop is CASSRGQFTGELFF. As DNA, the CDR3 is TGTGCCAGCAGCCGCGGACAGTTCACCGGGGAGCTGTTTTTT.

This chain links TRBV27 with TRBJ2-5, with D unresolved. V lost 1 base to trimming and J lost 0 bases, with 9 bases between them. CDR3 length: 15 amino acids. Germline values: CDR1 MNHEY, CDR2 SMNVEV (reference sequence). CDR3 loop: CASSLYSTNQETQYF. DNA of the CDR3: TGTGCCAGCAGTTTATATAGCACAAACCAAGAGACCCAGTACTTC.

The chain has TRBV4-1 and TRBJ1-5; 8 bases map to TRBD1. Germline trimming cut 1 base from V and 6 bases from J; bases unmatched to any gene: 2. The CDR3 runs to 14 residues. The germline V gene encodes CDR1 MGHRA and CDR2 YSYEKL. CDR3 coding DNA: TGCGCCAGCAGCCAAGTTACAGGGGGTCAGCCCCAGCATTTT. Protein sequence: CASSQVTGGQPQHF.

This chain joins TRBV7-6 and TRBJ1-3, with TRBD1 matching 8 bases. The CDR3 sequence is 19 residues long. Losses at the gene ends were 5 bases for V and 0 bases for J; bases not matched to a gene: 15. The germline gives CDR1 SGHVS, CDR2 FNYEAQ. The CDR3 DNA sequence: TGTGCCAGCAGCCCCAGGGACAGGTTTGTTTATGGCTCTGGAAACACCATATATTTT. Protein product: CASSPRDRFVYGSGNTIYF.

This chain links TRBV5-3 with TRBJ2-1; 7 bases agree with TRBD2. TRBV5-3 is flagged as an ORF with uncertain function. This CDR3 has 14 amino acids. J lost 4 bases, V lost 0 bases, and 1 base had no gene match. The CDR3 loop is CARSLAGGYNEQFF. The CDR3 DNA reads TGTGCCAGAAGCTTGGCGGGGGGTTACAATGAGCAGTTCTTC.

The CDR3 nucleotides are TGTGCCAGCACCCAGCAATCAGGGGGCGAGGAGTTCTTC. Encoded protein: CASTQQSGGEEFF. V gene TRBV6-5 combines with J gene TRBJ2-1; 8 nucleotides agree with TRBD1. CDR3 size: 13 residues. The germline V gene has CDR1 MNHEY and CDR2 SVGAGI. J gave up 14 bases and V 7 bases, and 13 bases lay outside the gene matches.

The CDR3 region is CASSPRDSSNTEAFF. The CDR3 DNA reads TGTGCCAGCAGTCCAAGAGACAGCTCGAACACTGAAGCTTTCTTT. V gene TRBV6-5 combines with J gene TRBJ1-1; tentative D call: TRBD1 (5 bases). Trimming stripped 5 bases from V and 1 base from J, with 14 bases between. The CDR3 length is 15 residues. Germline CDR1 MNHEY, CDR2 SVGAGI.

The chain employs TRBV25-1 and TRBJ1-2; no clear D gene. The CDR3 is 12 residues long. The V gene's germline CDR1 is MGHDK and CDR2 SYGVNS. Trimming removed 6 bases from V and 1 base from J, with 6 bases in between. The CDR3 region is CASSGDNYGYTF. The CDR3 bases are TGTGCCAGCAGCGGAGATAACTATGGCTACACCTTC.

The chain employs TRBV3-1 (or the pseudogene TRBV3-2) and TRBJ2-3, with TRBD2 matching 11 bases. The junction had 5 bases not matched to a gene; V was cut back by 0 bases and J by 0 bases. The CDR3 is made up of 18 amino acids. Germline V gene lookup returns CDR1 LGHDT and CDR2 YNNKEL (reference sequence). The CDR3 region is CASSQEISGGDSTDTQYF. CDR3 coding DNA: TGTGCCAGCAGCCAAGAGATTAGCGGGGGGGATAGCACAGATACGCAGTATTTT.

V and J are TRBV28 and TRBJ2-3, with 8 positions matching TRBD2. This CDR3 is 17 amino acids long. V lost 5 bases, J lost 4 bases, and 14 bases stayed unmatched. Germline V gene lookup returns CDR1 MDHEN and CDR2 SYDVKM. DNA of the CDR3: TGTGCCAGCAGTCCCTCTCTAGGCGGGGGGTGGGCAGATACGCAGTATTTT. Its translation: CASSPSLGGGWADTQYF.

The rearrangement links TRBV5-1 to TRBJ2-7; D not certain. Trimming cost V 4 bases and J 2 bases, with 13 bases left between them. The CDR3 is 14 amino acids. Looked up from germline, CDR1 is SGHRS and CDR2 is YFSETQ. Here the CDR3 reads CASSVLNRPYEQYF. In DNA, the CDR3 is TGCGCCAGCAGCGTATTAAATCGTCCCTACGAGCAGTACTTC.

The chain carries TRBV19 and TRBJ1-4; 9 nucleotides agree with TRBD1. V lost 4 bases, J lost 7 bases, and 4 bases stayed unmatched. The CDR3 runs 14 residues. The germline gives CDR1 LNHDA, CDR2 SQIVND (reference sequence). This chain's CDR3 is CASSTTGGSEKLFF. CDR3 in DNA: TGTGCCAGTAGTACGACAGGGGGATCTGAAAAACTGTTTTTT.

This chain uses TRBV6-5 with TRBJ1-2; D perhaps matches TRBD1 (5 bases). The germline V gene encodes CDR1 MNHEY and CDR2 SVGAGI. The CDR3 extends over 14 amino acids. V lost 4 bases and J lost 3, with 12 bases in between. Written as DNA, the CDR3 is TGTGCCAGCAGTTCGGCAGGGATGTACTATGGCTACACCTTC. Translated: CASSSAGMYYGYTF.

The chain joins TRBV5-1 to TRBJ1-2, with D maybe TRBD1 (5 bases). Germline loops: CDR1 SGHRS, CDR2 YFSETQ. The ends were cut back, 1 base at V and 6 bases at J, with 13 bases in the middle. This CDR3 spans 14 amino acids. For the CDR3, the DNA is TGCGCCAGCAGCTTGTTTCGGGGGAGGGATGGCTACACCTTC. The encoded protein is CASSLFRGRDGYTF.